The entry below describes one T cell receptor beta chain. This record belongs to a study of shared clonotypes between healthy human individuals. The wider study: Three plates were used per donor for CD4 naive, three for CD4 memory, two for CD8 naive and one for CD8 memory.

Some clones are missing from TCRdb's copy, which holds only in-frame ones; the method was immunoSEQ multiplex PCR. Seen here are about 2.2 million clones, 93% observed once, and the top ten hold more than 1.5%. Positive CCR7 selection of CD45RO-negative cells yielded the naive CD8 cells, and terminally differentiated effector memory CD45RA+ cells were excluded. Per the germline V gene, CDR1 is KGHSH and CDR2 is LQKENI. V lost 4 bases and J 6 bases, leaving 18 bases between the germline ends. The CDR3 totals 15 residues. The TCR comes from a man aged 18 to 29 in good health. Some clones in this sample may be carry-over from other donors' samples. The chain is built from TRBV18 and TRBJ1-2, with a tentative D call TRBD1 (6 bases). Sequencing used naive CD8+ T cells from PBMCs. CDR3 coding DNA: TGTGCCAGCTCACGGGAGAGACAGGATCGGGATGGCTACACCTTC. It codes for CASSRERQDRDGYTF.